This TCR beta chain came from a study of T cells after posttransplantation cyclophosphamide. Overall study results and limits: TRB overlap between skin or GI tissue T cells and blood was limited. Donor CD8+ memory clones often dominated recipient blood repertoires at later times. TRB clonality was highly associated with recipient CMV seropositivity and reactivation.

The germline V gene encodes CDR1 SGDLS and CDR2 YYNGEE. The CDR3 has 15 residues. Sequenced by immunoSEQ multiplex PCR; TCRdb stores in-frame clones only, minus some. The sample includes under 50,000 clones, none of them occurring once. On the day of bone marrow donation, the related graft donor provided peripheral blood. On this clone: The antigen is not known.

The J gene is TRBJ2-5, the V gene TRBV9; tentatively, D is TRBD2 (5 bases). TRBJ2-7 matches the DNA end more closely, so the J call is doubtful. The sequencing input was PBMCs. The TCR was taken from a man aged 40-55 years in good health, CMV-negative, and a related stem cell transplant donor. DNA for the CDR3: TGTGCCAGCAGCCCCTCCGGGATAAATTCCTACGAGCAGTACTTC. It yields the protein CASSPSGINSYEQYF.